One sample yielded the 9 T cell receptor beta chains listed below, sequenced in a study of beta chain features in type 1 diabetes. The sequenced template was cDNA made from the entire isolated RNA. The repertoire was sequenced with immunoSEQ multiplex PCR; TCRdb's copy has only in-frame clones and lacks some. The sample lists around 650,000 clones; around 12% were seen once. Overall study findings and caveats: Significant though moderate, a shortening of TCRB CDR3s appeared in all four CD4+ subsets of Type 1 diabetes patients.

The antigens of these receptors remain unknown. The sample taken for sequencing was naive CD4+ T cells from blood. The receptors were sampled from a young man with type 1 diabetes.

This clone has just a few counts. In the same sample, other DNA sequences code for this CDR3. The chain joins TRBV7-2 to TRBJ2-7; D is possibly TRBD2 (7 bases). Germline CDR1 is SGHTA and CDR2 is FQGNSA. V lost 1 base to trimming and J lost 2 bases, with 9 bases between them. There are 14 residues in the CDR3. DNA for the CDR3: TGTGCCAGCAGCTTAGGAGGGGGGGCCTACGAGCAGTACTTC. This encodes CASSLGGGAYEQYF.

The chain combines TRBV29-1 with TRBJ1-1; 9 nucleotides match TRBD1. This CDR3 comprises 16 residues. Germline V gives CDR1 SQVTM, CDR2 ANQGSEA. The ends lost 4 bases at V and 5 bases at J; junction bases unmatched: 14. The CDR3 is CSVGGSRDRVFTEAFF. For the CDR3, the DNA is TGCAGCGTTGGGGGGTCCCGGGACAGGGTTTTTACTGAAGCTTTCTTT.

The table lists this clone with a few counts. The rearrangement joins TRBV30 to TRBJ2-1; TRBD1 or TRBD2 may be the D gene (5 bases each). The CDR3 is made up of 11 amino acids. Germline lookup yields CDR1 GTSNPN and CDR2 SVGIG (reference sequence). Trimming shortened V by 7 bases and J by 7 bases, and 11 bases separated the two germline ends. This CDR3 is CAYGTLNEQFF. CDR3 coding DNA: TGTGCCTACGGGACCTTAAATGAGCAGTTCTTC.

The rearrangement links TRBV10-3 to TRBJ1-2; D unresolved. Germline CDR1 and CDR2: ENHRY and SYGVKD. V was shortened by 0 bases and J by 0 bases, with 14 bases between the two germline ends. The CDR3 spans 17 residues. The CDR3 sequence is CAISESNQLFTNYGYTF. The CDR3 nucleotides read TGTGCCATCAGTGAGTCGAATCAGCTATTCACTAACTATGGCTACACCTTC.

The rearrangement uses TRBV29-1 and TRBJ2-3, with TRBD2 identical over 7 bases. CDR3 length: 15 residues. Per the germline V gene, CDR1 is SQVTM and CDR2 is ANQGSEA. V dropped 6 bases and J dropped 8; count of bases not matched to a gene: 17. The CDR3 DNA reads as TGCAGCGTCCCGGGGACTACGGGGTTTCGTAGTACGCAGTATTTT. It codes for CSVPGTTGFRSTQYF.

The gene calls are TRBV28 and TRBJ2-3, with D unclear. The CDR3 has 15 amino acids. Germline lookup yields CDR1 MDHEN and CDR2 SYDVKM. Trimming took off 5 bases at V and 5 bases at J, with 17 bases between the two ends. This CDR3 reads CASSSPPRRGDTQYF. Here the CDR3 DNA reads TGTGCCAGCAGTAGTCCACCTCGAAGAGGAGATACGCAGTATTTT.

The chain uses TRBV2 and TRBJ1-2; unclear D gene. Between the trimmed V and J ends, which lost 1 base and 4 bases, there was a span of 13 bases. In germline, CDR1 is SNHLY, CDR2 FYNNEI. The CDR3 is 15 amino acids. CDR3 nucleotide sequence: TGTGCCAGCAGTGAAGAGGGCCCCGGACTCTATGGCTACACCTTC. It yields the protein CASSEEGPGLYGYTF.

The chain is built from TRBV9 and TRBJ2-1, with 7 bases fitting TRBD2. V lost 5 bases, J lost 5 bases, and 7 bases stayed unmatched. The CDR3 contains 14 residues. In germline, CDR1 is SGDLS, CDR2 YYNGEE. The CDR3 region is CASSPLAAHNEQFF. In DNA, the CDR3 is TGTGCCAGCAGTCCCCTAGCGGCCCACAATGAGCAGTTCTTC.

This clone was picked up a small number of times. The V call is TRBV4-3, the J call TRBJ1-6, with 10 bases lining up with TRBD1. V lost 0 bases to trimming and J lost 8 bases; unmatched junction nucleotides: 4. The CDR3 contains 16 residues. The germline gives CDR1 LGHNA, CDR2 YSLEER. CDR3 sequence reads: CASSQDRDRGYSPLHF. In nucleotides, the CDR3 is TGCGCCAGCAGCCAAGACCGGGACAGGGGATATTCACCCCTCCACTTT.